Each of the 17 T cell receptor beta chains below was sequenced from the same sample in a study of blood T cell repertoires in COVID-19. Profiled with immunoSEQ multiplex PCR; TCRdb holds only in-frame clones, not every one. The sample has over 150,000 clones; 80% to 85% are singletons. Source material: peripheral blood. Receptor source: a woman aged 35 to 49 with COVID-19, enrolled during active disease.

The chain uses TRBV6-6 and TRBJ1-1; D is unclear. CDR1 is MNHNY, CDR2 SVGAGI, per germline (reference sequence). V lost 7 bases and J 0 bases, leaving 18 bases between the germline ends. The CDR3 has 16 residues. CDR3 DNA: TGTGCCAGCATCTCCCACCTGTACAGAATGAACACTGAAGCTTTCTTT. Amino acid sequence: CASISHLYRMNTEAFF.

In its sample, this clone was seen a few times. Here the CDR3 DNA reads TGTGCCATCAGTTCGTCCACTGAAGCTTTCTTT. Its translation: CAISSSTEAFF. The V call is TRBV10-3, the J call TRBJ1-1; D call uncertain. Germline values: CDR1 ENHRY, CDR2 SYGVKD. The CDR3 runs 11 residues. Trimming left V 5 bases short and J 4 bases short, with 5 bases between.

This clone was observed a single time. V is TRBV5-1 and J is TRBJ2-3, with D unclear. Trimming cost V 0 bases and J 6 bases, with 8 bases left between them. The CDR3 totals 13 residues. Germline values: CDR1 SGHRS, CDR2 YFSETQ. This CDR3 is CASSLAPSDTQYF. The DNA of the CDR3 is TGCGCCAGCAGCTTGGCCCCCTCGGATACGCAGTATTTT.

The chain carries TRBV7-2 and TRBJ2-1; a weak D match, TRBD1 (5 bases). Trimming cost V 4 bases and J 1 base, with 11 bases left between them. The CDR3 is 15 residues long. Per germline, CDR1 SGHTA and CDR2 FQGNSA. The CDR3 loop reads CASSSYPGSYNEQFF. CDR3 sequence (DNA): TGTGCCAGCAGCTCGTATCCAGGGTCCTACAATGAGCAGTTCTTC.

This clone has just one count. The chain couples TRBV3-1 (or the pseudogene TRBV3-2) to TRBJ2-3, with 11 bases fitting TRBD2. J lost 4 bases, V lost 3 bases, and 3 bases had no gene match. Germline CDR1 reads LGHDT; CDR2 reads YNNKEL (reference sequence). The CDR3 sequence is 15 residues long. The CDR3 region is CASSHLAGGADTQYF. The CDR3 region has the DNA TGTGCCAGCAGCCACTTAGCGGGGGGGGCAGATACGCAGTATTTT.

As DNA, the CDR3 is TGTGCCAGCAGCCATGTCAGATTCTACGAGCAGTACTTC. This encodes CASSHVRFYEQYF. The genes are TRBV14 and TRBJ2-7; D gene ambiguous. Germline V CDR1 and CDR2: SGHDN, FVKESK. The CDR3 consists of 13 residues. Trimming pared 3 bases from V and 3 bases from J, leaving 9 bases between.

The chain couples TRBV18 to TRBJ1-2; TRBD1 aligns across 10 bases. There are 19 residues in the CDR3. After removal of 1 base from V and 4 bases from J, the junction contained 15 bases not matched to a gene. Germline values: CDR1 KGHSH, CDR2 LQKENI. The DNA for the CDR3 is TGTGCCAGCTCACCACTGTACCCGACAGGGGGCAAAGATCCCTATGGCTACACCTTC. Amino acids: CASSPLYPTGGKDPYGYTF.

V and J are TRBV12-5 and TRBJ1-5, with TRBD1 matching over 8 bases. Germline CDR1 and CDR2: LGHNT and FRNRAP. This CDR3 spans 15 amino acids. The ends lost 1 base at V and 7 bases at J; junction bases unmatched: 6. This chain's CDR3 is CASGLGTGMGQPQHF. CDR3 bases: TGTGCTAGTGGTTTGGGGACAGGGATGGGCCAGCCCCAGCATTTT.

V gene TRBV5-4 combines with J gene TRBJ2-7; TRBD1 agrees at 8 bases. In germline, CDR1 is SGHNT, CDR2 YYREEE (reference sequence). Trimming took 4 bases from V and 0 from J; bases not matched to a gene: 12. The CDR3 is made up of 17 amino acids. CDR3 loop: CASSRTARTGSSYEQYF. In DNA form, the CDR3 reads TGTGCCAGCAGCCGTACCGCCAGGACAGGGAGCTCCTACGAGCAGTACTTC.

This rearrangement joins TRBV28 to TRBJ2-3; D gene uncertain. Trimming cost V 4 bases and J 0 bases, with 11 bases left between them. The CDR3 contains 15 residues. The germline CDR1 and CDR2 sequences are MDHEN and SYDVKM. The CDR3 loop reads CASSSLYRSTDTQYF. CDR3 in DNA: TGTGCCAGCAGTTCCCTCTACAGAAGCACAGATACGCAGTATTTT.

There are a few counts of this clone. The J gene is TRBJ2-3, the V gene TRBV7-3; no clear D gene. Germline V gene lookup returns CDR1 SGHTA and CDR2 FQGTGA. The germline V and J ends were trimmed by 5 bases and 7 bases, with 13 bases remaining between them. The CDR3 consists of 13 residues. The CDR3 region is CASSAGTGYTQYF. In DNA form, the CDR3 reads TGTGCCAGCAGCGCCGGCACGGGTTATACGCAGTATTTT.

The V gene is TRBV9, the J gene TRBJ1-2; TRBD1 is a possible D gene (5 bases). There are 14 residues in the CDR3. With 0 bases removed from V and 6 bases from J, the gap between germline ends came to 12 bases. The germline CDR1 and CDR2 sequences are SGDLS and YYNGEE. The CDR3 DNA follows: TGTGCCAGCAGCGTAGGGCAGGGTTCAGATGGCTACACCTTC. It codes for CASSVGQGSDGYTF.

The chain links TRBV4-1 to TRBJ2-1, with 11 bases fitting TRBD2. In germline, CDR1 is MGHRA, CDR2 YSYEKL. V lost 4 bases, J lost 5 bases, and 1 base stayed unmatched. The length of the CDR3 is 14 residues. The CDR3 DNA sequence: TGCGCCAGCAGCCTAGCGGGAGGGAACAATGAGCAGTTCTTC. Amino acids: CASSLAGGNNEQFF.

CDR3 protein: CASSRLRTGDEKLFF. The CDR3 DNA sequence: TGTGCCAGCAGTCGACTCCGGACAGGGGATGAAAAACTGTTTTTT. The gene calls are TRBV27 and TRBJ1-4, with TRBD1 identical over 9 bases. The CDR3 contains 15 residues. Germline V gene data show CDR1 as MNHEY and CDR2 as SMNVEV (reference sequence). The ends lost 5 bases at V and 6 bases at J; junction bases unmatched: 7.

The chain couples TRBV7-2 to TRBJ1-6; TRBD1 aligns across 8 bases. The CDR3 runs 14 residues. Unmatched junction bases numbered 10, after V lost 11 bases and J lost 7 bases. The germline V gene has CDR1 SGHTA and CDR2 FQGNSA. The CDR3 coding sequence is TGTGCCGCCTACCAGGGGGCCGTAAATTCACCCCTCCACTTT. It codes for CAAYQGAVNSPLHF.

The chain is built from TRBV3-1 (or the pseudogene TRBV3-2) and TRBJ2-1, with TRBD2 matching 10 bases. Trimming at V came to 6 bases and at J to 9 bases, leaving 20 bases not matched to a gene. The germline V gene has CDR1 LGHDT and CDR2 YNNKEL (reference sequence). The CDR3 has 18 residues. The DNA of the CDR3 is TGTGCCAGCAGAAGCGGGGGGGCTTTGACAAGGAACAGGGGTGAGCAGTTCTTC. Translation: CASRSGGALTRNRGEQFF.

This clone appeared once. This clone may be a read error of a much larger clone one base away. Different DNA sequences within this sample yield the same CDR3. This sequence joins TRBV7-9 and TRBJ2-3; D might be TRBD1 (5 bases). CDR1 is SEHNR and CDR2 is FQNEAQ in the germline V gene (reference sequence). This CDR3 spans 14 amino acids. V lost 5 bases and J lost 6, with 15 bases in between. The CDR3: CASSQELQGDTQYF. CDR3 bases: TGTGCCAGCAGCCAAGAGTTGCAGGGTGATACGCAGTATTTT.